The present entry profiles one T cell receptor (beta chain) with its context. Libraries were prepared by immunoSEQ multiplex PCR; TCRdb keeps only in-frame clonotypes and omits some of them. Counted here are approximately 70,000 clones, 75% to 95% occurring once; the ten biggest clones make up about 0.4%. The data stem from a study of T cell changes during pregnancy in multiple sclerosis. This receptor was obtained from a female donor with multiple sclerosis, enrolled in a pregnancy study. This material consisted of CD4+ T cells from peripheral blood mononuclear cells, taken before pregnancy.

CDR3 region: CATSSLSGRGGETQYF. The CDR3 DNA reads as TGTGCCACCAGCAGCCTTAGCGGGAGAGGCGGGGAGACCCAGTACTTC. This chain connects TRBV15 to TRBJ2-5, with 9 bases that match TRBD2. With V trimmed by 3 bases and J by 5 bases, 10 bases remained unmatched. The CDR3 runs 16 residues. Germline CDR1 LNHNV, CDR2 YYDKDF (reference sequence).